This T cell receptor beta chain came from a study of cytomegalovirus exposure and HLA in healthy donors. Primers: 60 Vbeta forward and 13 Jbeta reverse. TCRdb's table, derived via immunoSEQ multiplex PCR, lists solely in-frame clones and lacks some. The sample records 110,000 to 150,000 clones, roughly 79% being singletons. The CDR3 is 13 amino acids. Per the germline V gene, CDR1 is MNHEY and CDR2 is SVGAGI. The trim removed 5 bases at V and 6 bases at J, leaving 6 bases unmatched. The chain couples TRBV6-5 to TRBJ2-7; TRBD2 aligns across 8 bases. The sample consisted of PBMCs. The sequence came from a male donor in good health and CMV-seronegative. CDR3 nucleotide sequence: TGTGCCAGCAGTCCCGGGGGGGGCCCCGAGCAGTACTTC. Its protein is CASSPGGGPEQYF.